The rows below give T cell receptor beta chains drawn from one sample of a study of blood T cell repertoires in COVID-19. The data were produced by immunoSEQ multiplex PCR, yet TCRdb's version contains in-frame clones alone and is incomplete. The sample has around 300,000 clones; 85% to 90% are singletons. The sample consisted of PBMCs or T cells enriched from blood (not recorded which). The receptors stem from a woman between 18 and 29 years old with acute COVID-19. Both conserved end residues are part of each CDR3. Fields, in order: CDR3 length, clone size, V gene, D gene, J gene, CDR3 protein, CDR3 DNA. The D gene is left open where the match is weak. Clone size is shown for a subset of rows, as once, few, many or a class of expanded clone.

15	few	TRBV10-1	TRBD2	TRBJ2-1	CASSTGGASYNEQFF	TGCGCCAGCTCCACGGGAGGCGCCTCCTACAATGAGCAGTTCTTC
15	.	TRBV28	TRBD1	TRBJ1-3	CASSLGQDSLNTIYF	TGTGCCAGCAGTCTAGGACAGGATTCGTTAAACACCATATATTTT
14	.	TRBV13	.	TRBJ2-7	CASSLNAVSYEQYF	TGTGCCAGCAGCTTAAACGCAGTGTCCTACGAGCAGTACTTC
15	.	TRBV28	TRBD2	TRBJ2-3	CASSSLAGDRKTQYF	TGTGCCAGCAGTTCACTAGCGGGAGATCGGAAAACGCAGTATTTT
15	.	TRBV6-6	.	TRBJ2-5	CASSYSENFYETQYF	TGTGCCAGCAGTTACTCGGAGAACTTCTATGAGACCCAGTACTTC
15	.	TRBV30	.	TRBJ2-2	CAWSYLTGNTGELFF	TGTGCCTGGAGTTATTTGACAGGGAACACCGGGGAGCTGTTTTTT
15	few	TRBV18	.	TRBJ1-1	CASSPSQGTDTEAFF	TGTGCCAGCTCACCATCACAGGGTACGGACACTGAAGCTTTCTTT
16	.	TRBV7-9	TRBD1	TRBJ2-7	CASSLGGTVYSYEQYF	TGTGCCAGCAGCTTAGGGGGGACAGTCTACTCCTACGAGCAGTACTTC
15	.	TRBV18	TRBD1	TRBJ2-7	CASSLAGTGGYEQYF	TGTGCCAGCTCACTTGCCGGGACAGGGGGCTACGAGCAGTACTTC
14	.	TRBV24-1	TRBD2	TRBJ2-7	CATSDRGREGEQYF	TGTGCCACCAGTGATAGGGGTCGGGAGGGGGAGCAGTACTTC
14	.	TRBV18	.	TRBJ2-7	CASSPRLAGDEQYF	TGTGCCAGCTCACCACGTTTAGCCGGGGACGAGCAGTACTTC
14	few	TRBV27	.	TRBJ1-3	CASSLGNRRDTIYF	TGTGCCAGCAGTTTGGGGAATCGGAGGGACACCATATATTTT
14	.	TRBV7-9	.	TRBJ2-7	CASSLPGGGNEQYF	TGTGCCAGCAGCTTACCGGGGGGCGGGAACGAGCAGTACTTC
13	.	TRBV28	.	TRBJ2-5	CASSLVQQETQYF	TGTGCCAGCAGTCTCGTACAACAAGAGACCCAGTACTTC
12	once	TRBV28	.	TRBJ2-3	CASKRDTDTQYF	TGTGCCAGCAAACGAGACACAGATACGCAGTATTTT
15	.	TRBV3-1/TRBV3-2	.	TRBJ2-1	CASSQDRGTYNEQFF	TGTGCCAGCAGCCAAGACAGGGGAACCTACAATGAGCAGTTCTTC
15	once	TRBV18	.	TRBJ2-1	CASSPGTSSYNEQFF	TGTGCCAGCTCACCAGGGACAAGCTCCTACAATGAGCAGTTCTTC
14	.	TRBV29-1	TRBD1	TRBJ2-1	CSVNHGQVGNEQFF	TGCAGCGTTAACCATGGACAGGTGGGGAATGAGCAGTTCTTC
15	.	TRBV3-1/TRBV3-2	.	TRBJ1-2	CASSQELGFNYGYTF	TGTGCCAGCAGCCAAGAACTAGGGTTTAACTATGGCTACACCTTC
15	.	TRBV2	TRBD1	TRBJ1-5	CASSETMGQLQPQHF	TGTGCCAGCAGTGAGACAATGGGACAGCTTCAGCCCCAGCATTTT
13	few	TRBV28	.	TRBJ1-1	CASSSVRGTEAFF	TGTGCCAGCAGTTCGGTCAGGGGCACTGAAGCTTTCTTT
15	.	TRBV5-1	.	TRBJ1-1	CASMTVGGVNTEAFF	TGCGCCAGCATGACAGTGGGAGGGGTGAACACTGAAGCTTTCTTT
17	.	TRBV9	.	TRBJ2-2	CASSVADGRRDTGELFF	TGTGCCAGCAGCGTAGCTGACGGGAGAAGGGACACCGGGGAGCTGTTTTTT
13	few	TRBV10-1	.	TRBJ2-2	CASRLANTGELFF	TGCGCCAGCAGACTAGCGAACACCGGGGAGCTGTTTTTT
14	.	TRBV6-6	.	TRBJ1-1	CASSYAGGSTEAFF	TGTGCCAGCAGTTACGCGGGGGGGAGTACTGAAGCTTTCTTT
13	.	TRBV28	TRBD2	TRBJ2-5	CAGGREGQETQYF	TGTGCCGGGGGGCGGGAGGGACAAGAGACCCAGTACTTC
19	.	TRBV5-8	TRBD1	TRBJ1-2	CASSYGLPGQGLVDYGYTF	TGTGCCAGCAGTTATGGTCTTCCGGGACAGGGACTTGTAGACTATGGCTACACCTTC
14	.	TRBV14	TRBD2	TRBJ2-3	CASSREGLQSTQYF	TGTGCCAGCAGCCGTGAGGGACTACAGTCGACGCAGTATTTT
17	.	TRBV19	TRBD2	TRBJ2-3	CASTHQSLAGGTDTQYF	TGTGCCAGTACCCACCAATCACTAGCGGGGGGAACAGATACGCAGTATTTT
14	.	TRBV9	.	TRBJ2-1	CASSVTTEYNEQFF	TGTGCCAGCAGCGTAACGACGGAGTACAATGAGCAGTTCTTC
17	few	TRBV5-4	.	TRBJ2-2	CASSLYRGAANTGELFF	TGTGCCAGCAGCTTGTATCGGGGGGCTGCGAACACCGGGGAGCTGTTTTTT
14	.	TRBV9	.	TRBJ1-1	CASSPRTLNTEAFF	TGTGCCAGCAGCCCTCGGACACTGAACACTGAAGCTTTCTTT
15	.	TRBV6-5	.	TRBJ1-2	CASSYSDRVYYGYTF	TGTGCCAGCAGTTATTCCGACAGAGTTTACTATGGCTACACCTTC
14	.	TRBV28	TRBD1	TRBJ1-1	CASSSGTGLRVAFF	TGTGCCAGCAGTTCCGGGACAGGGTTACGTGTGGCTTTCTTT
14	.	TRBV11-3	.	TRBJ2-7	CASSLLRGASKQYF	TGTGCCAGCAGCTTATTGCGGGGAGCCTCTAAGCAGTACTTC
16	.	TRBV28	.	TRBJ1-1	CASSLYRQITNTEAFF	TGTGCCAGCAGCCTATACCGACAAATCACGAACACTGAAGCTTTCTTT
14	.	TRBV28	.	TRBJ2-5	CASSSPPGQETQYF	TGTGCCAGCAGTTCTCCCCCGGGCCAAGAGACCCAGTACTTC
18	.	TRBV3-1/TRBV3-2	TRBD2	TRBJ2-1	CASSPSPGTSGHYNEQFF	TGTGCCAGCAGCCCGAGCCCTGGGACTAGCGGACACTACAATGAGCAGTTCTTC
14	.	TRBV28	.	TRBJ2-7	CASSLPTVSYEQYF	TGTGCCAGCAGTCTCCCGACAGTATCCTACGAGCAGTACTTC
15	.	TRBV15	TRBD1	TRBJ1-2	CAIRKGGQGNYGYTF	TGTGCCATCCGAAAGGGTGGACAGGGAAACTATGGCTACACCTTC
15	.	TRBV7-3	.	TRBJ1-3	CASSLGHHSGNTIYF	TGTGCCAGCAGCTTGGGACATCACTCTGGAAACACCATATATTTT
14	.	TRBV5-8	.	TRBJ1-2	CASSSRGGAVGYTF	TGTGCCAGCAGCTCCCGGGGGGGAGCGGTTGGCTACACCTTC
15	few	TRBV11-2	.	TRBJ2-5	CASSPTGVQQETQYF	TGTGCCAGCAGCCCCACCGGGGTACAACAAGAGACCCAGTACTTC